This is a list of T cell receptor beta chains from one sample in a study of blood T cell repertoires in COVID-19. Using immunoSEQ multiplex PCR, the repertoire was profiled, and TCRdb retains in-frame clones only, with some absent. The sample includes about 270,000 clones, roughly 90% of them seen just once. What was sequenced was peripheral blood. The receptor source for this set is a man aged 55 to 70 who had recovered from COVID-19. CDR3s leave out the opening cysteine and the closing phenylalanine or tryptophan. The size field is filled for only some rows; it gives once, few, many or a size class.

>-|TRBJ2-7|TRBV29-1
SVAQLSSYEQY
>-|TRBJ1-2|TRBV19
ASSTGISLYGYT
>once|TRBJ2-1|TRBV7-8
ASSLGLRTNNEQF
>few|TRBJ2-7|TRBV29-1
SVALRGRDYEQY
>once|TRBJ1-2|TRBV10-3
AISESSTGRYGYT
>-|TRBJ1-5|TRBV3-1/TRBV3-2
ASSQWTGGDSNQPQH
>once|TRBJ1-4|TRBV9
ASSPQQFNEKLF
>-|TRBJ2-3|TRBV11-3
ASSLVTGGADTQY
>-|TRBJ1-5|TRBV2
ASKDRISNQPQH
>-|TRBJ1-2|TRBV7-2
ASSLVSGGAGYGYT
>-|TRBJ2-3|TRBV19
ASRKTGGTDTQY
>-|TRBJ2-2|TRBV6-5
ASSRDRDTGELF